This T cell receptor beta chain was found in a study of T-cell memory formation after mild COVID-19. Germline-derived CDR1 and CDR2 are LGHDT and YNNKEL (reference sequence). V was trimmed by 1 base and J by 10 bases, leaving 5 bases between them. The CDR3 is 12 residues long. Researchers used 5'RACE with constant-segment primers to make TCR alpha and TCR beta cDNA libraries that carry sample barcodes and UMIs. TCRdb reanalysed the 5' RACE reads using MiXCR and keeps one entry per CDR3 protein. The sample has roughly 250,000 distinct CDR3 sequences; about 16% are singletons. This clonotype originated in a man between 18 and 35 years old who had mild COVID-19 (a few samples of this study predate the infection). Cell type and time point are not known. The chain employs TRBV3-1 and TRBJ1-6; D is uncertain. What was sequenced was PBMCs or a T cell subset sorted from them (not recorded which). CDR3 protein: CASSQALSPLHF. CDR3 DNA: TGTGCCAGCAGCCAAGCCCTATCACCCCTCCACTTT. Combining the CDR3 with reference TRBV3-1 and TRBJ1-6 gives the whole variable domain DTAVSQTPKYLVTQMGNDKSIKCEQNLGHDTMYWYKQDSKKFLKIMFSYNNKELIINETVPNRFSPKSPDKAHLNLHINSLELGDSAVYFCASSQALSPLHFGNGTRLTVT.